Reported below is one T cell receptor (beta chain). The target antigen is unknown. This specimen comes from a study of cytomegalovirus exposure and HLA in healthy donors. Findings of the study overall: Analyses of presence/absence relied on an assumption of roughly uniform sequencing depth across donors.

Both 60 Vbeta primers and 13 Jbeta primers went into the PCR. Assay: immunoSEQ multiplex PCR; the TCRdb copy retains only in-frame clones and omits some. The data show about 80,000 clones, with around 60% seen just once and roughly 4.4% held by the top ten. Trimming at V came to 6 bases and at J to 3 bases, leaving 8 bases not matched to a gene. The V gene's germline CDR1 is SGHVS and CDR2 FQNEAQ. The CDR3 is 15 residues long. The TCR sequence derives from a male donor in good health and CMV-seropositive. The material sequenced was PBMCs. This sequence joins TRBV7-8 and TRBJ2-1; 7 nucleotides agree with TRBD2. In DNA, the CDR3 is TGTGCCAGCAGTTACGGGGGGACGGACTACAATGAGCAGTTCTTC. Translation gives CASSYGGTDYNEQFF.